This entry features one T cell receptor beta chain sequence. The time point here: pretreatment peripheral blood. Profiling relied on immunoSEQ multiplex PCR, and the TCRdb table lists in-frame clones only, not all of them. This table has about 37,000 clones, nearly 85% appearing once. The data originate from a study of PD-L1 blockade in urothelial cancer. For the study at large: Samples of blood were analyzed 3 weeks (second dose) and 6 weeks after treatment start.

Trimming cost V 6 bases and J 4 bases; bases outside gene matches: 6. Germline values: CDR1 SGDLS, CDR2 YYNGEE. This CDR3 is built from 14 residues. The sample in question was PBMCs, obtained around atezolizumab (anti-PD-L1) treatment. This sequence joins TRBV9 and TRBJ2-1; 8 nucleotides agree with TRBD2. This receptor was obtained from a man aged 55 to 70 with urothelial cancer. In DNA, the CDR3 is TGTGCCAGCACCGGGACTAGTTCATACAATGAGCAGTTCTTC. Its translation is CASTGTSSYNEQFF.